Following are 18 T cell receptor beta chains from one sample sequenced in a study of blood T cell repertoires in COVID-19. TCRdb's copy holds only in-frame clones and misses some; the assay was immunoSEQ multiplex PCR. The table has 250,000 or so clones, approximately 81% seen once. Sequencing used PBMCs or T cells enriched from blood (not recorded which). The receptors here all came from a woman between 50 and 59 years old who had been exposed to COVID-19.

This chain links TRBV18 with TRBJ1-2; unclear D gene. Germline-derived CDR1 and CDR2 are KGHSH and LQKENI. The CDR3 covers 15 residues. The V end was cut by 2 bases, the J end by 1 base, with 11 bases between. CDR3 bases: TGTGCCAGCTCACCAACGGCGGATTTTAACTATGGCTACACCTTC. It specifies CASSPTADFNYGYTF. The full variable domain, rest sourced from reference TRBV18 and TRBJ1-2, is NAGVMQNPRHLVRRRGQEARLRCSPMKGHSHVYWYRQLPEEGLKFMVYLQKENIIDESGMPKERFSAEFPKEGPSILRIQQVVRGDSAAYFCASSPTADFNYGYTFGSGTRLTVV.

The chain combines TRBV28 with TRBJ2-7; D uncertain. The length of the CDR3 is 11 residues. CDR1 is MDHEN, CDR2 SYDVKM, per germline. Trimming removed 2 bases at V and 7 bases at J, with 6 bases between. In DNA, the CDR3 is TGTGCCAGCAGTTTAGGTAGAGAGCAGTACTTC. Amino acids: CASSLGREQYF.

The gene calls are TRBV19 and TRBJ2-5; TRBD1 aligns across 9 bases. CDR1 is LNHDA, CDR2 SQIVND, per germline (reference sequence). The CDR3 loop spans 15 amino acids. Trimming removed 4 bases from V and 0 bases from J; junction bases left unmatched: 3. CDR3: CASSKGTGYQETQYF. CDR3 coding DNA: TGTGCCAGTAGTAAGGGGACAGGGTACCAAGAGACCCAGTACTTC.

This clone occurred once. CDR3 sequence: CASSPGTGIEQFF. CDR3 in DNA: TGCGCCAGCAGCCCTGGAACAGGGATTGAGCAGTTCTTC. The chain uses TRBV5-1 and TRBJ2-1, with D tentatively TRBD1 (6 bases). The CDR3 covers 13 residues. V gave up 4 bases and J gave up 9 bases, with 14 bases separating them. Germline-derived CDR1 and CDR2 are SGHRS and YFSETQ. The complete variable domain, with remaining parts taken from reference TRBV5-1 and TRBJ2-1, reads KAGVTQTPRYLIKTRGQQVTLSCSPISGHRSVSWYQQTPGQGLQFLFEYFSETQRNKGNFPGRFSGRQFSNSRSEMNVSTLELGDSALYLCASSPGTGIEQFFGPGTRLTVL.

This clone occurred once. The chain uses TRBV19 and TRBJ1-5; D is unclear. The V end lost 6 bases, the J end lost 0 bases, and 3 bases lay between the germline ends. Germline values: CDR1 LNHDA, CDR2 SQIVND (reference sequence). The CDR3 is 12 amino acids. The CDR3 loop reads CASSYSNQPQHF. CDR3 nucleotides: TGTGCCAGTAGCTATAGCAATCAGCCCCAGCATTTT.

This chain joins TRBV21-1 and TRBJ2-7; no DNA check was done on the table's D call, TRBD2. TRBV21-1 is labeled a pseudogene. This CDR3 contains 13 residues. CDR3 in DNA: TGTGCCAGCAGCAACGGCCAACCTAGCGAGCAGTACTTC. It codes for CASSNGQPSEQYF.

This chain links TRBV30 with TRBJ2-3; D not resolved. V was cut by 3 bases and J by 7 bases, with 11 bases left in between. This CDR3 has 12 amino acids. Per the germline V gene, CDR1 is GTSNPN and CDR2 is SVGIG (reference sequence). The CDR3 is CAWRLSTNTQYF. The DNA for the CDR3 is TGTGCCTGGAGGCTATCTACCAATACGCAGTATTTT.

The V call is TRBV3-1 (or the pseudogene TRBV3-2), the J call TRBJ1-1, with D perhaps matching TRBD1 (5 bases). The CDR3 contains 12 residues. V lost 7 bases and J lost 11, with 17 bases in between. In germline, CDR1 is LGHDT, CDR2 YNNKEL (reference sequence). CDR3 residues: CASISVGGYAFF. CDR3 DNA: TGTGCCAGCATCTCCGTCGGGGGGTACGCTTTCTTT.

The chain couples TRBV7-2 to TRBJ2-7; tentative D call: TRBD1 (6 bases). The germline V gene encodes CDR1 SGHTA and CDR2 FQGNSA. The CDR3 is made up of 18 amino acids. V was pared by 2 bases and J by 3 bases, with 23 bases between. The CDR3 nucleotides are TGTGCCAGCAGCTTACAGTATCCGACACAGGGTCTTCTCTACGAGCAGTACTTC. Its protein is CASSLQYPTQGLLYEQYF. Full variable domain (missing parts from reference TRBV7-2 and TRBJ2-7): GAGVSQSPSNKVTEKGKDVELRCDPISGHTALYWYRQSLGQGLEFLIYFQGNSAPDKSGLPSDRFSAERTGGSVSTLTIQRTQQEDSAVYLCASSLQYPTQGLLYEQYFGPGTRLTVT.

J is TRBJ2-5 and V is TRBV5-8; 8 nucleotides align to TRBD1. This CDR3 is built from 13 residues. V shed 7 bases and J 5 bases; nucleotides not matched to a gene: 7. Germline assignment: CDR1 SGHTS and CDR2 YDEGEE. The CDR3 reads CASGTTGVETQYF. CDR3 DNA: TGTGCCAGCGGAACGACAGGGGTGGAGACCCAGTACTTC.

The V gene is TRBV5-1, the J gene TRBJ2-1, with TRBD1 matching over 7 bases. The CDR3 has 17 residues. V lost 0 bases and J lost 9; bases outside the gene matches: 15. Germline CDR1 and CDR2: SGHRS and YFSETQ. The CDR3 reads CASSLVGRAGGMGEQFF. The CDR3 DNA sequence: TGCGCCAGCAGCTTGGTCGGGCGAGCAGGGGGTATGGGTGAGCAGTTCTTC.

The rearrangement links TRBV11-3 to TRBJ2-1, with D possibly TRBD2 on 6 matching bases. The V gene's germline CDR1 is SGHNT and CDR2 YENEEA. The V gene lost 5 bases and the J gene lost 6 bases, with 17 bases spanning the gap. CDR3 length equals 15 residues. CDR3 region: CASSLSQLASNEQFF. CDR3 DNA sequence: TGTGCCAGCAGCCTCTCCCAACTAGCAAGCAATGAGCAGTTCTTC.

J is TRBJ1-4 and V is TRBV7-8; maybe TRBD1 (5 bases). Germline loops: CDR1 SGHVS, CDR2 FQNEAQ. V was pared by 1 base and J by 11 bases, with 11 bases between. The CDR3 contains 13 residues. Here the CDR3 reads CASSLEGRGKLFF. The CDR3 nucleotides read TGTGCCAGCAGCTTAGAGGGGAGGGGTAAACTGTTTTTT.

The chain links TRBV5-4 to TRBJ2-6; 7 bases match TRBD1. J was trimmed by 3 bases and V by 2 bases; bases with no gene match: 2. The CDR3 has 15 residues. CDR1 and CDR2 (germline): SGHNT, YYREEE (reference sequence). Here the CDR3 DNA reads TGTGCCAGCAGCTTACAGGGGAGTGGGGCCAACGTCCTGACTTTC. This codes for CASSLQGSGANVLTF.

V usage is TRBV6-1 and J usage is TRBJ1-3, with a weak D call TRBD1 (5 bases). From germline, CDR1 is MNHNS and CDR2 SASEGT. This CDR3 has 16 residues. Trimming removed 3 bases from V and 0 bases from J, with 12 bases in between. The DNA of the CDR3 is TGTGCCAGCAGTGAGGGTTGGGGCAGCTCTGGAAACACCATATATTTT. This codes for CASSEGWGSSGNTIYF.

This clone came up once. The chain employs TRBV7-2 and TRBJ2-3, with D perhaps matching TRBD2 (6 bases). Deletions cut 7 bases from V and 2 bases from J, with 16 bases between. This CDR3 has 15 residues. Germline V gives CDR1 SGHTA, CDR2 FQGNSA. CDR3 region: CASTPWGLLTDTQYF. The CDR3 DNA sequence: TGTGCCAGCACCCCATGGGGACTCCTCACAGATACGCAGTATTTT.

Concerning this clone: Other nucleotide sequences in the sample specify the same CDR3. The rearrangement links TRBV7-2 to TRBJ2-7, with TRBD1 identical over 7 bases. Germline CDR1 SGHTA, CDR2 FQGNSA. After removal of 5 bases from V and 0 bases from J, the junction contained 1 base not matched to a gene. This CDR3 is built from 13 residues. CDR3: CASSRDSSYEQYF. The CDR3 DNA reads as TGTGCCAGCAGCCGGGACAGCTCCTACGAGCAGTACTTC.

This clone was recorded only once. This rearrangement joins TRBV20-1 to TRBJ2-5, with a possible D match to TRBD2 (6 bases). This CDR3 has 11 amino acids. V was shortened by 3 bases and J by 4 bases, with 6 bases between the two germline ends. CDR1 is DFQATT, CDR2 SNEGSKA, per germline (reference sequence). Here the CDR3 DNA reads TGCAGTGCTAGCGGGGGAGAGACCCAGTACTTC. Translation: CSASGGETQYF.